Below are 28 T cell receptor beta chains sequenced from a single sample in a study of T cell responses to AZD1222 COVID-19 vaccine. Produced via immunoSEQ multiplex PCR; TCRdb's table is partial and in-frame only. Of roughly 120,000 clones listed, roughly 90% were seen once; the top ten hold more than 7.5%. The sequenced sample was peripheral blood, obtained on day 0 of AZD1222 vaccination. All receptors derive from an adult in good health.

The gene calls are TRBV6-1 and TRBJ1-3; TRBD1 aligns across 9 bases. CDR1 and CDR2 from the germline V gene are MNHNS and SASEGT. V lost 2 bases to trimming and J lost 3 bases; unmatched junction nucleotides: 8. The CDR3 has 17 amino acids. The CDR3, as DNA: TGTGCCAGCAGTGAACTAACAGGGGGCCTTCTTGGAAACACCATATATTTT. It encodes CASSELTGGLLGNTIYF.

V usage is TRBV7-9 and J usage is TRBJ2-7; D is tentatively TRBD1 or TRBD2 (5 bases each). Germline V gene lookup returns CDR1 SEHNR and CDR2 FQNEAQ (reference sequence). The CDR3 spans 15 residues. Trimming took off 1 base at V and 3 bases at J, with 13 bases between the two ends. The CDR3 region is CASSLGDGTFYEQYF. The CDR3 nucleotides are TGTGCCAGCAGCTTAGGGGACGGAACCTTCTACGAGCAGTACTTC.

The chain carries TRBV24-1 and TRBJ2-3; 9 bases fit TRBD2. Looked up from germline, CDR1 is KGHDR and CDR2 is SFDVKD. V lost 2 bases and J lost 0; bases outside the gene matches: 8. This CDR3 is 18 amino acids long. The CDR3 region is CATSDSPTSGTSTDTQYF. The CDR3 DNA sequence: TGTGCCACCAGTGATTCGCCGACTAGCGGAACTAGCACAGATACGCAGTATTTT.

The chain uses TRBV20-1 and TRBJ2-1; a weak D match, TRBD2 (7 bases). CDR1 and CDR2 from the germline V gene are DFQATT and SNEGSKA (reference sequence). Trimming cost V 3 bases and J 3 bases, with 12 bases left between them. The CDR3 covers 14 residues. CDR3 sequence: CSASSRGLYNEQFF. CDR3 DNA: TGCAGTGCTAGTTCGCGGGGGCTCTACAATGAGCAGTTCTTC.

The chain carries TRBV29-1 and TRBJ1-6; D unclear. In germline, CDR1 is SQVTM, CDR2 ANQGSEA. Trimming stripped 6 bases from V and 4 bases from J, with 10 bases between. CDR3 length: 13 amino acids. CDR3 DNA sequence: TGCAGCGTATCAACTGGATATAATTCACCCCTCCACTTT. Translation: CSVSTGYNSPLHF.

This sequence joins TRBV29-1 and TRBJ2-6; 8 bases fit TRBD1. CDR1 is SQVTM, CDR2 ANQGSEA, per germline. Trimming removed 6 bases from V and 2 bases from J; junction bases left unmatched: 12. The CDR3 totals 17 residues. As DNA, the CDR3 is TGCAGCGTGACCGGGACAGGCCGTCCCCCTGGGGCCAACGTCCTGACTTTC. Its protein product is CSVTGTGRPPGANVLTF.

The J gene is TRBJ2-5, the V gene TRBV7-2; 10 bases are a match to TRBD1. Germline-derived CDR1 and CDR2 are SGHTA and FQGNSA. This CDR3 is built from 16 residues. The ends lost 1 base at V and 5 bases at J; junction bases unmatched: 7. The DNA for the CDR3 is TGTGCCAGCAGCTTAGGTGGGACAGGGGTCCTGGAGACCCAGTACTTC. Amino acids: CASSLGGTGVLETQYF.

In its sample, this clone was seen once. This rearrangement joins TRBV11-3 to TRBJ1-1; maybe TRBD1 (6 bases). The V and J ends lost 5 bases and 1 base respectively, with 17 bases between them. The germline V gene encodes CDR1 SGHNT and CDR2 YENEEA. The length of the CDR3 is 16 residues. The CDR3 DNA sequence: TGTGCCAGCAGCCTCAGGGGTTCGATGGGGAACACTGAAGCTTTCTTT. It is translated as CASSLRGSMGNTEAFF. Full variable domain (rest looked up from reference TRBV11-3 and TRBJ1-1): EAGVVQSPRYKIIEKKQPVAFWCNPISGHNTLYWYLQNLGQGPELLIRYENEEAVDDSQLPKDRFSAERLKGVDSTLKIQPAELGDSAVYLCASSLRGSMGNTEAFFGQGTRLTVV.

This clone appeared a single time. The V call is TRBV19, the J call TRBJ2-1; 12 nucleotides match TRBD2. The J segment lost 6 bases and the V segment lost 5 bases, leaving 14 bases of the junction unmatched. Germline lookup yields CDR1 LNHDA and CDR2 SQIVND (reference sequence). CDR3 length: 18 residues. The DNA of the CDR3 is TGTGCCAGTAGTTTCAGGGGGTTTCTAGCGGGAGGGAGCAATGAGCAGTTCTTC. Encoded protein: CASSFRGFLAGGSNEQFF.

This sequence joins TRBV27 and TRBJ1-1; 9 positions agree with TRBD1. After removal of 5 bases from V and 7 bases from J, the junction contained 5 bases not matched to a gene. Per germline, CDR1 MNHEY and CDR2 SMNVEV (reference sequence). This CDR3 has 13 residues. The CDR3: CASSAQGAFEAFF. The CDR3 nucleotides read TGTGCCAGCAGTGCACAGGGGGCGTTTGAAGCTTTCTTT.

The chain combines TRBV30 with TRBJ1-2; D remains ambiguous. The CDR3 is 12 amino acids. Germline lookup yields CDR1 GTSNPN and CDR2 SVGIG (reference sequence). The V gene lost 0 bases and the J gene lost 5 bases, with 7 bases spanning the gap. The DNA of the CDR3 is TGTGCCTGGAGTGTAAATCGGTATGGCTACACCTTC. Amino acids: CAWSVNRYGYTF.

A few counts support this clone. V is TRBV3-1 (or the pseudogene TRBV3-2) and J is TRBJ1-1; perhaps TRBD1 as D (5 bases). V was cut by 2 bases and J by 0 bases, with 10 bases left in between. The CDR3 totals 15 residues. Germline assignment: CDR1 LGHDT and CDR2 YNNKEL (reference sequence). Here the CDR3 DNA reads TGTGCCAGCAGCCAACCAAACAGGCTGAACACTGAAGCTTTCTTT. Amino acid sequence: CASSQPNRLNTEAFF.

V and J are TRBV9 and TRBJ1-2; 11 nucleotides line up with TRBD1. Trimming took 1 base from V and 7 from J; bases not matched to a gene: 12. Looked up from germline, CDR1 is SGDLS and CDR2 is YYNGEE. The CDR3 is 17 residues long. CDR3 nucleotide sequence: TGTGCCAGCAGCGTACTACCTCGGACAGGGGGCTCAGGTGGCTACACCTTC. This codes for CASSVLPRTGGSGGYTF.

CDR3: CASSAGGGTGVAGELFF. In nucleotides, the CDR3 is TGCGCCAGCAGCGCCGGCGGGGGAACAGGGGTGGCCGGGGAGCTGTTTTTT. J is TRBJ2-2 and V is TRBV5-1, with D perhaps TRBD1 or TRBD2 (7 bases each). CDR1 SGHRS and CDR2 YFSETQ come from the germline V gene. V gave up 4 bases and J gave up 6 bases, with 22 bases separating them. This CDR3 spans 17 amino acids.

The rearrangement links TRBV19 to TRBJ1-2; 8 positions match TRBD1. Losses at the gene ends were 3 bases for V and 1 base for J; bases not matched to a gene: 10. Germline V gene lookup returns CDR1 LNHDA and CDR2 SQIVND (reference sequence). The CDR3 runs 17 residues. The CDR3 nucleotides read TGTGCCAGTAGTATCCCCCGCGGGACAGGATATAACTATGGCTACACCTTC. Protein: CASSIPRGTGYNYGYTF.

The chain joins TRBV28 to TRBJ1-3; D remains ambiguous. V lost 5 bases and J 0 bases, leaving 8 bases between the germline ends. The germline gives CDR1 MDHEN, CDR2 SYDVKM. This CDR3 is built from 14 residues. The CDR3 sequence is CASSKFSSGNTIYF. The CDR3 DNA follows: TGTGCCAGCAGTAAATTCAGCTCTGGAAACACCATATATTTT.

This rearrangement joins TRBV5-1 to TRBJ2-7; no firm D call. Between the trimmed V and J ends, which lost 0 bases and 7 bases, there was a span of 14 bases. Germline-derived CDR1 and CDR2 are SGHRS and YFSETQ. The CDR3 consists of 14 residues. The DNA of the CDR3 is TGCGCCAGCAGCTTGGCCGGACGGACGCGGGAGCAGTACTTC. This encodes CASSLAGRTREQYF.

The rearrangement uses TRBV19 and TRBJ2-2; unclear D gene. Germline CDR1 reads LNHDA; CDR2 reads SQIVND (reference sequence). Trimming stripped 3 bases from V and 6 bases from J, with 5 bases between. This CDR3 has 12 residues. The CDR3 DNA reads TGTGCCAGTAGTATTAGGTCCGGGGAGCTGTTTTTT. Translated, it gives CASSIRSGELFF. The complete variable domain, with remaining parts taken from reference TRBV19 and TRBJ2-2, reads DGGITQSPKYLFRKEGQNVTLSCEQNLNHDAMYWYRQDPGQGLRLIYYSQIVNDFQKGDIAEGYSVSREKKESFPLTVTSAQKNPTAFYLCASSIRSGELFFGEGSRLTVL.

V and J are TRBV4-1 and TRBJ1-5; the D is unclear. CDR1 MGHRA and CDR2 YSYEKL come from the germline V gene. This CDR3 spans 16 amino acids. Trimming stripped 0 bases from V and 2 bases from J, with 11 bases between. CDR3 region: CASSQESVGRNQPQHF. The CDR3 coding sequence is TGCGCCAGCAGCCAAGAGAGTGTAGGGCGCAATCAGCCCCAGCATTTT.

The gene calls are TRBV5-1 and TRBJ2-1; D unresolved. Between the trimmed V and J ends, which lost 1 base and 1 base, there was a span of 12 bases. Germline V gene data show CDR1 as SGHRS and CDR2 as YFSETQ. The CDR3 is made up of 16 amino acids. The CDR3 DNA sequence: TGCGCCAGCAGCTTGTTGCCGGGTGGTTCCTACAATGAGCAGTTCTTC. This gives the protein CASSLLPGGSYNEQFF.

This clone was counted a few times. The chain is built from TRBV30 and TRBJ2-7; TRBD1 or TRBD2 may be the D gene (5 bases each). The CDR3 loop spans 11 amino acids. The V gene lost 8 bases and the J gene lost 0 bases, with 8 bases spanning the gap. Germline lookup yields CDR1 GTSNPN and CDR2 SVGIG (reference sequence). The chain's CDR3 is CAGTHSYEQYF. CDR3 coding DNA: TGTGCCGGGACCCACTCCTACGAGCAGTACTTC.

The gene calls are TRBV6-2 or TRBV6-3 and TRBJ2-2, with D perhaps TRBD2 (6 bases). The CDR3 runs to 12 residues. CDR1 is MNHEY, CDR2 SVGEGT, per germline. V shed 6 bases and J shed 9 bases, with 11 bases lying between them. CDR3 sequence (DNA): TGTGCCAGCAGCAGACTAGGCTGGGAGCTGTTTTTT. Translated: CASSRLGWELFF.

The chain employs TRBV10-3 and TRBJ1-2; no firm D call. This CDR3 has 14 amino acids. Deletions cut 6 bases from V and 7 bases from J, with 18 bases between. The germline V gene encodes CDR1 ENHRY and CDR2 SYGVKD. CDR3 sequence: CAISPLELSGGYTF. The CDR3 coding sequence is TGTGCCATCAGCCCTCTAGAGCTGTCGGGTGGCTACACCTTC.

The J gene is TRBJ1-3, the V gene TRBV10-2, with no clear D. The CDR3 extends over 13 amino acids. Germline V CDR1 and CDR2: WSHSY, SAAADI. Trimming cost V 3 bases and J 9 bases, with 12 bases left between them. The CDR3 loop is CASSDGRVSTIYF. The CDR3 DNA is TGCGCCAGCAGTGACGGGCGGGTGAGCACCATATATTTT.

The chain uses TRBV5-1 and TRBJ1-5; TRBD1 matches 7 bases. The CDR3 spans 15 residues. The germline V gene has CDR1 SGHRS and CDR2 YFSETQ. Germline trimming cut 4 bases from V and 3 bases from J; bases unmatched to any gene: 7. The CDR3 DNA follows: TGCGCCAGCAGCGTGGTAGGGGGCCCCAATCAGCCCCAGCATTTT. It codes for CASSVVGGPNQPQHF.

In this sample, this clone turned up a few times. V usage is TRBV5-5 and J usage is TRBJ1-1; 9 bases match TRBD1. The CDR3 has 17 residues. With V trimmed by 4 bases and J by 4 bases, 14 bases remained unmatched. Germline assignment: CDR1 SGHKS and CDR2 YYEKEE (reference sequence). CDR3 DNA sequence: TGTGCCAGCAGCCTGACCGGGACAGGGACCCTGGGCACTGAAGCTTTCTTT. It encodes CASSLTGTGTLGTEAFF.

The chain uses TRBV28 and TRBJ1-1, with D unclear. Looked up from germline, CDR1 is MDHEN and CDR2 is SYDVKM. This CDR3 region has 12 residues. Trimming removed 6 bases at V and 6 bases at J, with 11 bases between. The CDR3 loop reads CASSWVGPEAFF. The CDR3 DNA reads TGTGCCAGCAGCTGGGTTGGACCTGAAGCTTTCTTT.

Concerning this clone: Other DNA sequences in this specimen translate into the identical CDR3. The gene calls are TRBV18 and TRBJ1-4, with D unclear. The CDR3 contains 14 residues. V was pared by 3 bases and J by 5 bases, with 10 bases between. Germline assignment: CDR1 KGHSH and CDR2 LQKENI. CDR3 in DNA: TGTGCCAGCTCACCCGGACCGACAAATGAAAAACTGTTTTTT. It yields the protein CASSPGPTNEKLFF.